The 20 T cell receptor beta chains presented below share a single source sample, sequenced in a study of radiation and T cells in renal cell carcinoma. Time point in this sample: blood 4 weeks post-SBRT, at nephrectomy. As for treatment: 15 Gy SBRT to primary tumor, nephrectomy 4 weeks later. The method was immunoSEQ multiplex PCR; TCRdb's version includes in-frame clones alone and lacks a portion of them. The sample shows about 86,000 clones, 85% of them seen only once. Specimen: blood, collected from a patient whose treatment included radiotherapy and nephrectomy. These TCRs come from a man aged 50-59 years with renal cell carcinoma.

The chain joins TRBV10-2 to TRBJ1-5; tentatively, D is TRBD1 (6 bases). The CDR3 loop spans 15 amino acids. V lost 6 bases and J lost 6, with 18 bases in between. The germline V gene has CDR1 WSHSY and CDR2 SAAADI. The CDR3 sequence: CASSKTGLTGQPQHF. CDR3 bases: TGCGCCAGCAGCAAAACAGGGCTTACAGGTCAGCCCCAGCATTTT.

The V gene is TRBV4-3, the J gene TRBJ1-2; D gene uncertain. V was trimmed by 0 bases and J by 2 bases, leaving 7 bases between them. CDR3 length: 14 residues. Germline CDR1 and CDR2: LGHNA and YSLEER. CDR3 in amino acids: CASSQELGNYGYTF. The CDR3 DNA reads as TGCGCCAGCAGCCAAGAGTTGGGGAACTATGGCTACACCTTC.

This clone came up a few times. The genes are TRBV27 and TRBJ2-7; D might be TRBD2 (6 bases). The germline gives CDR1 MNHEY, CDR2 SMNVEV (reference sequence). The CDR3 extends over 14 amino acids. With 5 bases removed from V and 4 bases from J, the gap between germline ends came to 15 bases. The CDR3 sequence is CASSAYGGPYEQYF. DNA of the CDR3: TGTGCCAGCAGTGCATACGGGGGACCATACGAGCAGTACTTC.

This chain links TRBV27 with TRBJ2-1; 9 nucleotides match TRBD2. After removal of 5 bases from V and 5 bases from J, the junction contained 10 bases not matched to a gene. Germline-derived CDR1 and CDR2 are MNHEY and SMNVEV (reference sequence). The CDR3 sequence is 16 residues long. The CDR3, as DNA: TGTGCCAGCAGTCACAGAGGAGCGGGAGGTAACAATGAGCAGTTCTTC. Translation: CASSHRGAGGNNEQFF.

This clone was seen only once. The chain joins TRBV5-6 to TRBJ2-7, with D possibly matching TRBD1 (5 bases). This CDR3 has 14 residues. CDR1 and CDR2 (germline): SGHDT, YYEEEE. V shed 1 base and J shed 6 bases, with 14 bases lying between them. The CDR3 coding sequence is TGTGCCAGCAGCTTGAGGTGGGCAGGGTCCGAGCAGTACTTC. Protein sequence: CASSLRWAGSEQYF. The variable domain in full, completed from reference TRBV5-6 and TRBJ2-7, reads DAGVTQSPTHLIKTRGQQVTLRCSPKSGHDTVSWYQQALGQGPQFIFQYYEEEERQRGNFPDRFSGHQFPNYSSELNVNALLLGDSALYLCASSLRWAGSEQYFGPGTRLTVT.

The J gene is TRBJ1-5, the V gene TRBV19; D unresolved. Germline-derived CDR1 and CDR2 are LNHDA and SQIVND (reference sequence). Between the trimmed V and J ends, which lost 0 bases and 0 bases, there was a span of 12 bases. This CDR3 is built from 17 residues. The DNA of the CDR3 is TGTGCCAGTAGTATAGATCGGGGATTCTATAGCAATCAGCCCCAGCATTTT. It codes for CASSIDRGFYSNQPQHF.

This clone was detected only a few times. This sequence joins TRBV4-1 and TRBJ1-1; 9 bases line up with TRBD1. This CDR3 region has 13 residues. The J segment lost 5 bases and the V segment lost 8 bases, leaving 6 bases of the junction unmatched. Germline-derived CDR1 and CDR2 are MGHRA and YSYEKL. CDR3 in amino acids: CASAQGARTEAFF. As DNA, the CDR3 is TGCGCCAGCGCACAGGGGGCACGTACTGAAGCTTTCTTT.

The rearrangement links TRBV2 to TRBJ1-4, with TRBD1 identical over 7 bases. Germline assignment: CDR1 SNHLY and CDR2 FYNNEI. Trimming removed 9 bases from V and 7 bases from J; junction bases left unmatched: 5. This CDR3 region has 12 residues. As DNA, the CDR3 is TGTGCCAGGGGACAGCCAGGTGAAAAACTGTTTTTT. It yields the protein CARGQPGEKLFF.

The chain couples TRBV7-9 to TRBJ2-2; D may be TRBD1 (6 bases). The CDR3 covers 13 residues. Trimming removed 6 bases at V and 6 bases at J, with 11 bases between. Germline V lookup: CDR1 SEHNR, CDR2 FQNEAQ (reference sequence). The CDR3 region has the DNA TGTGCCAGCAGGCTCGAGGGGGCCGGGGAGCTGTTTTTT. Translating gives CASRLEGAGELFF.

In this sample, this clone turned up once. CDR3 DNA sequence: TGTGCCAGCAGCGCAAGGACAGGCTATGGCTACACCTTC. Encoded protein: CASSARTGYGYTF. The chain carries TRBV9 and TRBJ1-2; 7 bases match TRBD1. The CDR3 consists of 13 residues. The ends lost 3 bases at V and 4 bases at J; junction bases unmatched: 3. Looked up from germline, CDR1 is SGDLS and CDR2 is YYNGEE.

This clone appeared once. Relative to the germline gene, one junction end is altered; a read error may explain this. Other DNA sequences in this specimen translate into the identical CDR3. The rearrangement joins TRBV6-5 to TRBJ1-2; 7 bases fit TRBD1. Germline V CDR1 and CDR2: MNHEY, SVGAGI. This CDR3 is 14 amino acids long. For the CDR3, the DNA is TGCGCCAGCAGAAAGACAGGGAGTAGCTATGGCTACACCTTC. This translates into CASRKTGSSYGYTF.

This rearrangement joins TRBV6-5 to TRBJ1-1, with D perhaps matching TRBD1 (6 bases). The CDR3 has 14 residues. V was clipped by 2 bases and J by 6 bases, with 13 bases between them. Germline assignment: CDR1 MNHEY and CDR2 SVGAGI. Here the CDR3 DNA reads TGTGCCAGCAGTTACCGGGCCGGGGGCCCTGAAGCTTTCTTT. This encodes CASSYRAGGPEAFF.

This clone was seen a single time. The chain carries TRBV7-8 and TRBJ2-5; 10 bases fit TRBD1. After removal of 0 bases from V and 9 bases from J, the junction contained 10 bases not matched to a gene. Looked up from germline, CDR1 is SGHVS and CDR2 is FQNEAQ. The CDR3 sequence is 16 residues long. CDR3 residues: CASSLAGTGVRGAQYF. CDR3 bases: TGTGCCAGCAGCTTAGCGGGGACAGGGGTGAGGGGGGCCCAGTACTTC.

The chain has TRBV27 and TRBJ1-6; D is unclear. This CDR3 contains 15 residues. V lost 6 bases and J 6 bases, leaving 15 bases between the germline ends. The germline V gene has CDR1 MNHEY and CDR2 SMNVEV (reference sequence). The CDR3 protein is CASRPNPSSNSPLHF. The CDR3 DNA reads as TGTGCCAGCAGACCAAACCCGTCAAGTAATTCACCCCTCCACTTT.

This sequence joins TRBV20-1 and TRBJ2-5, with no clear D. CDR3 length: 11 residues. Germline lookup yields CDR1 DFQATT and CDR2 SNEGSKA (reference sequence). V shed 5 bases and J shed 5 bases, with 9 bases lying between them. CDR3 DNA sequence: TGCAGTGCTGTCCTTCCTGAGACCCAGTACTTC. Translating gives CSAVLPETQYF.

V usage is TRBV7-8 and J usage is TRBJ2-2; D unresolved. Trimming took 4 bases from V and 1 from J, leaving 13 bases between them. This CDR3 comprises 16 residues. The germline V gene encodes CDR1 SGHVS and CDR2 FQNEAQ. The CDR3 bases are TGTGCCAGCAGCTCACGACCCGCACTGAACACCGGGGAGCTGTTTTTT. Amino acids: CASSSRPALNTGELFF.

This clone was seen a few times. The junction departs from the called germline gene at one end, perhaps through a read error. The chain recombines TRBV4-1 with TRBJ2-7; 13 bases align to TRBD2. The germline gives CDR1 MGHRA, CDR2 YSYEKL. The CDR3 extends over 14 amino acids. CDR3 sequence: CASSQAGLAGPMDF. The DNA for the CDR3 is TGCGCCAGCAGCCAAGCGGGACTAGCGGGGCCTATGGACTTC.

The J gene is TRBJ2-7, the V gene TRBV28; D might be TRBD1 (7 bases). The germline gives CDR1 MDHEN, CDR2 SYDVKM. The CDR3 has 14 residues. V was pared by 7 bases and J by 7 bases, with 20 bases between. The CDR3 here is CASKEGASGREQYF. The CDR3 DNA reads as TGTGCCAGCAAGGAGGGGGCTTCGGGGAGGGAGCAGTACTTC. Complete variable domain (other parts from reference TRBV28 and TRBJ2-7): DVKVTQSSRYLVKRTGEKVFLECVQDMDHENMFWYRQDPGLGLRLIYFSYDVKMKEKGDIPEGYSVSREKKERFSLILESASTNQTSMYLCASKEGASGREQYFGPGTRLTVT.

CDR3 residues: CASSLVTSGGYEQFF. CDR3 in DNA: TGTGCCAGCAGCTTAGTTACTAGCGGGGGCTATGAGCAGTTCTTC. This chain links TRBV7-8 with TRBJ2-1, with 11 bases lining up with TRBD2. The germline CDR1 and CDR2 sequences are SGHVS and FQNEAQ. V lost 1 base and J lost 8; bases outside the gene matches: 4. This CDR3 has 15 amino acids.

This clone appeared once. V and J are TRBV5-1 and TRBJ2-5; D might be TRBD2 (6 bases). This CDR3 has 15 amino acids. Per germline, CDR1 SGHRS and CDR2 YFSETQ. The V and J ends lost 3 bases and 0 bases respectively, with 12 bases between them. The CDR3 is CASSSGSGNQETQYF. The CDR3 nucleotides are TGCGCCAGCAGCTCCGGTAGCGGAAACCAAGAGACCCAGTACTTC.